Following are 28 T cell receptor beta chains from one sample sequenced in a study of T cell responses to AZD1222 COVID-19 vaccine. Produced via immunoSEQ multiplex PCR; TCRdb's table is partial and in-frame only. The data show approximately 150,000 clones, with almost 95% seen just once and about 2.3% held by the top ten. Sequences were derived from peripheral blood, sampled on day 0 of AZD1222 vaccination. The receptor set was obtained from an adult in good health.

The rearrangement joins TRBV4-1 to TRBJ2-7; D possibly corresponds to TRBD2 (6 bases). CDR3 size: 17 residues. V was trimmed by 4 bases and J by 0 bases, leaving 19 bases between them. Looked up from germline, CDR1 is MGHRA and CDR2 is YSYEKL. The CDR3 is CASSRDLASAISYEQYF. The DNA of the CDR3 is TGCGCCAGCAGCCGAGACCTGGCTAGCGCAATCTCCTACGAGCAGTACTTC.

The CDR3 protein is CASSQKVVLRTSGRLGETQYF. The CDR3 coding sequence is TGTGCCAGCAGCCAAAAGGTCGTTCTCCGGACTAGCGGGAGATTAGGGGAGACCCAGTACTTC. This chain uses TRBV3-1 (or the pseudogene TRBV3-2) with TRBJ2-5; 13 bases map to TRBD2. The CDR3 has 21 residues. With 2 bases clipped from V and 5 bases from J, the junction kept 20 bases outside the gene matches. The germline V gene encodes CDR1 LGHDT and CDR2 YNNKEL (reference sequence).

The chain recombines TRBV12-5 with TRBJ2-2; TRBD1 matches at 9 bases. This CDR3 has 15 residues. V lost 1 base and J lost 3; bases outside the gene matches: 0. Per germline, CDR1 LGHNT and CDR2 FRNRAP. The CDR3 coding sequence is TGTGCTAGTGGTTTGGGACAGGGGGACACCGGGGAGCTGTTTTTT. Protein product: CASGLGQGDTGELFF.

The rearrangement uses TRBV28 and TRBJ1-1; 8 nucleotides align to TRBD1. The V gene end was trimmed by 4 bases and the J gene end by 1 base; junction bases not matched to a gene: 5. The CDR3 spans 15 residues. Germline V gene sequence: CDR1 MDHEN, CDR2 SYDVKM. The CDR3 reads CASSSTGAPNTEAFF. CDR3 sequence (DNA): TGTGCCAGCAGTTCGACAGGGGCACCGAACACTGAAGCTTTCTTT.

This chain joins TRBV21-1 and TRBJ2-7; TRBD1, as called in the table, went unchecked against the DNA. TRBV21-1 is an annotated pseudogene. This CDR3 has 17 amino acids. The CDR3 spells CASSKEQAKSDSYEQYF. CDR3 sequence (DNA): TGTGCCAGCAGCAAAGAACAGGCCAAGTCCGACTCCTACGAGCAGTACTTC.

The chain links TRBV18 to TRBJ1-2; D is undetermined. V gave up 1 base and J gave up 0 bases, with 3 bases separating them. CDR3 length: 13 amino acids. Germline CDR1 reads KGHSH; CDR2 reads LQKENI. Written as DNA, the CDR3 is TGTGCCAGCTCACCACAGCCTAACTATGGCTACACCTTC. This sequence encodes CASSPQPNYGYTF.

This chain joins TRBV29-1 and TRBJ2-7, with TRBD1 matching 9 bases. Germline V gene data show CDR1 as SQVTM and CDR2 as ANQGSEA. The V gene end was trimmed by 8 bases and the J gene end by 3 bases; junction bases not matched to a gene: 14. This CDR3 is built from 15 residues. As DNA, the CDR3 is TGCAGCTCATCCGAAGGACAGGGGCTTAACTACGAGCAGTACTTC. Protein: CSSSEGQGLNYEQYF.

This chain joins TRBV19 and TRBJ1-2, with 8 bases fitting TRBD1. Germline V lookup: CDR1 LNHDA, CDR2 SQIVND (reference sequence). Trimming took 7 bases from V and 8 from J; bases not matched to a gene: 6. The CDR3 runs to 12 residues. The CDR3 nucleotides read TGTGCCAGTAACTCACAGGGGGGCGGCTACACCTTC. It specifies CASNSQGGGYTF.

The CDR3 protein is CASSYAGRVGAFF. The CDR3 DNA sequence: TGTGCCAGCAGTTACGCAGGACGCGTAGGAGCTTTCTTT. The chain employs TRBV6-2 or TRBV6-3 and TRBJ1-1; D is unresolved. Germline V gene data show CDR1 as MNHEY and CDR2 as SVGEGT. V lost 2 bases and J lost 10, with 14 bases in between. CDR3 length: 13 amino acids.

The chain recombines TRBV6-5 with TRBJ1-1; no reliable D call. The CDR3 spans 13 residues. CDR1 is MNHEY, CDR2 SVGAGI, per germline. Trimming stripped 5 bases from V and 1 base from J, with 8 bases between. CDR3 protein: CASSLTANTEAFF. The CDR3 region has the DNA TGTGCCAGCAGTCTTACAGCGAACACTGAAGCTTTCTTT.

The chain couples TRBV6-6 to TRBJ2-7, with 8 bases aligning to TRBD2. The J segment lost 4 bases and the V segment lost 6 bases, leaving 11 bases of the junction unmatched. Germline CDR1 reads MNHNY; CDR2 reads SVGAGI (reference sequence). The CDR3 runs to 15 residues. CDR3 bases: TGTGCCAGCAGCCACCCGGATAGCGGGACTTACGAGCAGTACTTC. Protein sequence: CASSHPDSGTYEQYF.

This chain connects TRBV3-1 (or the pseudogene TRBV3-2) to TRBJ1-6; D uncertain. The ends were cut back, 0 bases at V and 6 bases at J, with 9 bases in the middle. From germline, CDR1 is LGHDT and CDR2 YNNKEL (reference sequence). The length of the CDR3 is 15 residues. CDR3 coding DNA: TGTGCCAGCAGCCAAGATAGGGCAGGTAATTCACCCCTCCACTTT. The encoded protein is CASSQDRAGNSPLHF.

The chain is built from TRBV14 and TRBJ2-2; maybe TRBD1 (6 bases). The CDR3 contains 18 residues. The V gene lost 1 base and the J gene lost 4 bases, with 19 bases spanning the gap. The germline CDR1 and CDR2 sequences are SGHDN and FVKESK. The CDR3 DNA reads as TGTGCCAGCAGCCAAGTGGGCACAGGGACGTACGGCACCGGGGAGCTGTTTTTT. It is translated as CASSQVGTGTYGTGELFF. Supplemented by reference TRBV14 and TRBJ2-2, the full variable domain reads EAGVTQFPSHSVIEKGQTVTLRCDPISGHDNLYWYRRVMGKEIKFLLHFVKESKQDESGMPNNRFLAERTGGTYSTLKVQPAELEDSGVYFCASSQVGTGTYGTGELFFGEGSRLTVL.

This chain links TRBV7-3 with TRBJ2-1; 7 nucleotides match TRBD1. CDR3 length: 13 residues. The germline V gene has CDR1 SGHTA and CDR2 FQGTGA. With V trimmed by 4 bases and J by 6 bases, 3 bases remained unmatched. The CDR3 is CASSSQGFNEQFF. In nucleotides, the CDR3 is TGTGCCAGCAGCTCACAGGGGTTCAATGAGCAGTTCTTC.

V gene TRBV28 combines with J gene TRBJ1-5; perhaps TRBD1 as D (6 bases). Trimming pared 7 bases from V and 6 bases from J, leaving 7 bases between. The CDR3 runs 11 residues. CDR1 and CDR2 (germline): MDHEN, SYDVKM. Here the CDR3 reads CASKGGQPQHF. DNA of the CDR3: TGTGCCAGCAAGGGGGGTCAGCCCCAGCATTTT.

This clone was detected once. This sequence joins TRBV2 and TRBJ1-1, with 7 bases identical to TRBD1. Germline CDR1 is SNHLY and CDR2 is FYNNEI. V trimming: 5 bases; J trimming: 2 bases; junction bases outside the gene matches: 2. The CDR3 is made up of 13 amino acids. Here the CDR3 reads CASSKGANTEAFF. For the CDR3, the DNA is TGTGCCAGCAGTAAGGGGGCCAACACTGAAGCTTTCTTT.

J is TRBJ1-6 and V is TRBV5-1; D perhaps matches TRBD1 (6 bases). Germline loops: CDR1 SGHRS, CDR2 YFSETQ. The CDR3 covers 17 residues. Trimming left V 3 bases short and J 8 bases short, with 21 bases between. The CDR3 sequence: CASSSTGTQSLYSPLHF. For the CDR3, the DNA is TGCGCCAGCAGCTCGACCGGGACACAATCCCTTTATTCACCCCTCCACTTT.

V is TRBV2 and J is TRBJ1-1, with D unresolved. The CDR3 contains 13 residues. The germline V gene encodes CDR1 SNHLY and CDR2 FYNNEI. V was shortened by 4 bases and J by 5 bases, with 11 bases between the two germline ends. For the CDR3, the DNA is TGTGCCAGCAGTGTGAGAGCCCGAACTGAAGCTTTCTTT. Its protein product is CASSVRARTEAFF.

The rearrangement uses TRBV5-6 and TRBJ1-5; TRBD1 matches 7 bases. Germline V lookup: CDR1 SGHDT, CDR2 YYEEEE. V shed 1 base, J shed 7 bases, and the junction held 8 bases outside the gene matches. CDR3 length: 15 amino acids. The CDR3 reads CASSLKGAVYQPQHF. CDR3 bases: TGTGCCAGCAGCTTGAAGGGGGCGGTTTACCAGCCCCAGCATTTT.

The chain uses TRBV4-2 and TRBJ1-2; D is undetermined. This CDR3 comprises 15 residues. Germline V gene data show CDR1 as LGHNA and CDR2 as YNFKEQ. V was cut by 0 bases and J by 4 bases, with 12 bases left in between. CDR3 protein: CASSQELGFSYGYTF. The CDR3 nucleotides read TGTGCCAGCAGCCAAGAACTCGGGTTCAGCTATGGCTACACCTTC.

The chain is built from TRBV9 and TRBJ2-3; 10 bases line up with TRBD2. This CDR3 contains 15 residues. Germline-derived CDR1 and CDR2 are SGDLS and YYNGEE. V was pared by 5 bases and J by 4 bases, with 7 bases of the junction left unmatched. This chain's CDR3 is CASSASGSRADTQYF. The CDR3, as DNA: TGTGCCAGCAGTGCTAGCGGGAGTCGCGCAGATACGCAGTATTTT.

The chain joins TRBV13 to TRBJ2-1; the match to TRBD2 covers 9 bases. The CDR3 contains 17 residues. J gave up 0 bases and V 4 bases, and 7 bases lay outside the gene matches. Germline V gene sequence: CDR1 PRHDT, CDR2 FYEKMQ (reference sequence). This CDR3 reads CASSSFSGSGSYNEQFF. As DNA, the CDR3 is TGTGCCAGCAGCTCCTTTAGCGGGAGCGGCTCCTACAATGAGCAGTTCTTC.

The J gene is TRBJ1-2, the V gene TRBV5-5; perhaps TRBD1 as D (5 bases). The V gene lost 4 bases and the J gene lost 2 bases, with 15 bases spanning the gap. CDR3 length equals 15 residues. Germline loops: CDR1 SGHKS, CDR2 YYEKEE (reference sequence). The CDR3 nucleotides are TGTGCCAGCAGCCTCACCGGGGGGAGGAACTATGGCTACACCTTC. Translated: CASSLTGGRNYGYTF.

The J gene is TRBJ1-6, the V gene TRBV2, with a tentative D call TRBD1 (6 bases). The CDR3 loop spans 16 amino acids. The V end lost 4 bases, the J end lost 0 bases, and 10 bases lay between the germline ends. Per germline, CDR1 SNHLY and CDR2 FYNNEI. The CDR3: CASSVQGSSYNSPLHF. CDR3 sequence (DNA): TGTGCCAGCAGTGTTCAGGGGAGCTCCTATAATTCACCCCTCCACTTT.

The chain is built from TRBV5-4 and TRBJ1-2; 7 bases align to TRBD1. The V gene's germline CDR1 is SGHNT and CDR2 YYREEE (reference sequence). V dropped 4 bases and J dropped 2; count of bases not matched to a gene: 8. The CDR3 sequence is 15 residues long. For the CDR3, the DNA is TGTGCCAGCAGCGCTGGACAGGTTGGCAACTATGGCTACACCTTC. As protein: CASSAGQVGNYGYTF.

The genes are TRBV27 and TRBJ1-3; weak D call: TRBD1 (5 bases). Trimming took 7 bases from V and 0 from J, leaving 10 bases between them. CDR1 and CDR2 (germline): MNHEY, SMNVEV (reference sequence). The length of the CDR3 is 14 residues. CDR3 coding DNA: TGTGCCAGCAAATTCGACAGCTCTGGAAACACCATATATTTT. Amino acids: CASKFDSSGNTIYF.

The chain couples TRBV18 to TRBJ1-6; D is unresolved. This CDR3 comprises 15 residues. Germline V gene lookup returns CDR1 KGHSH and CDR2 LQKENI. Trimming shortened V by 8 bases and J by 5 bases, and 16 bases separated the two germline ends. CDR3 region: CASRWTDGDNSPLHF. The CDR3 nucleotides read TGTGCCAGCCGATGGACCGACGGAGATAATTCACCCCTCCACTTT.

The CDR3 nucleotides read TGTGCCAGTAGGGATCGAGGGAGGAACCAAGAGACCCAGTACTTC. Residues: CASRDRGRNQETQYF. The rearrangement uses TRBV19 and TRBJ2-5; D possibly corresponds to TRBD2 (6 bases). Germline-derived CDR1 and CDR2 are LNHDA and SQIVND (reference sequence). The CDR3 loop spans 15 amino acids. The ends were cut back, 6 bases at V and 0 bases at J, with 14 bases in the middle.